This T cell receptor (beta chain) was documented in a study of cytomegalovirus exposure and HLA in healthy donors. Both 60 Vbeta primers and 13 Jbeta primers went into the PCR. Repertoires were generated with immunoSEQ multiplex PCR, while TCRdb's copy carries only in-frame clones and drops some. The sample consists of about 190,000 clones, roughly four fifths of them appearing once. This CDR3 spans 14 amino acids. V was pared by 6 bases and J by 4 bases, with 5 bases of the junction left unmatched. CDR1 MDHEN and CDR2 SYDVKM come from the germline V gene. The sequence was obtained from a woman aged 25 to 39 in good health and CMV-seropositive. Sequenced: PBMCs. The chain carries TRBV28 and TRBJ1-5; 8 bases match TRBD1. In DNA, the CDR3 is TGTGCCAGCAGGCATTGGACAGGGAATCAGCCCCAGCATTTT. This codes for CASRHWTGNQPQHF.